These T cell receptor beta chains were read from a single sample in a study of post-analysis software for immune sequencing data. Each CDR3 protein gets one entry after TCRdb re-called the PCR reads with MiXCR. The profile shows about 460,000 distinct CDR3 sequences, nearly 45% of them singletons. Sequences were obtained from blood. The origin of the receptors is a girl under 18 with multiple sclerosis. CDR3s include the opening cysteine and the closing phenylalanine or tryptophan. The D gene is left open where the match is weak. Some rows mark clone size as missing; the rest say once, few, many or name a class of expanded clone.

clone_size,j_call,v_call,d_call,cdr3_nt,cdr3_aa
NA,TRBJ1-4,TRBV4-3,NA,TGCGCCAGCAGCCCTAGGGTTGCGAAGAATGAAAAACTGTTTTTT,CASSPRVAKNEKLFF
NA,TRBJ1-4,TRBV5-1,NA,TGCGCCAGCAGCTTGGAGGAGACTAATGAAAAACTGTTTTTT,CASSLEETNEKLFF
NA,TRBJ2-7,TRBV28,NA,TGTGCCAGCTGGGCAGGGGCTAGCGAGCAGTACTTC,CASWAGASEQYF
few,TRBJ2-5,TRBV9,NA,TGTGCCAGCAGCGTGGGGATTGGTGGCGGCCAAGAGACCCAGTACTTC,CASSVGIGGGQETQYF
NA,TRBJ1-1,TRBV28,NA,TGTGCCAGCAGTCAGGGTGGGGGAGAGAGGACTGAAGCTTTCTTT,CASSQGGGERTEAFF
once,TRBJ1-2,TRBV5-1,NA,TGCGCCAGCAGCTTGGACGTCAAAGAACCTGGCTACACCTTC,CASSLDVKEPGYTF
few,TRBJ2-7,TRBV4-2,NA,TGTGCCAGCAGCGAGGGCGACTACGAGCAGTACTTC,CASSEGDYEQYF
few,TRBJ2-1,TRBV24-1,TRBD1,TGTGCCACCAGTCCCCCAGGGGGCTATGGTGAGCAGTTCTTC,CATSPPGGYGEQFF
NA,TRBJ1-1,TRBV20-1,TRBD1,TGCAGTGCTAGCCAGGGGGACGCGAACACTGAAGCTTTCTTT,CSASQGDANTEAFF
NA,TRBJ2-1,TRBV12-3/TRBV12-4,NA,TGTGCCAGCAGTTTAGGGGGGAGACAGGAAGAGACCCAGTTCTTC,CASSLGGRQEETQFF
NA,TRBJ2-3,TRBV28,NA,TGTGCCAGCAGTTTCGGGCGAAGAGATACGCAGTATTTT,CASSFGRRDTQYF
NA,TRBJ2-3,TRBV12-3/TRBV12-4,NA,TGTGCCAGCAGTTTTGGGAGCACAGATGCGCAGTATTTT,CASSFGSTDAQYF
NA,TRBJ2-7,TRBV20-1,TRBD1,TGCAGTGCTAGCGAGTGGCGGGGACAGGACTACGAGCAGTACTTC,CSASEWRGQDYEQYF
NA,TRBJ1-1,TRBV6-1,NA,TGTGCCAGCAGTGAATATCCCCAGTTCCCTCTAAGAGCTGAAGCTTTCTTT,CASSEYPQFPLRAEAFF
once,TRBJ2-7,TRBV27,NA,TGTGCCAGCAGTCCCGCCGCGGGTCTAATCTACGAGCAGTACTTC,CASSPAAGLIYEQYF
NA,TRBJ2-2,TRBV28,NA,TGTGCCAGCAGCTGGGACTCAGAGGCGAACACCGGGGAGCTGTTTTTT,CASSWDSEANTGELFF
few,TRBJ2-7,TRBV20-1,NA,TGCAGTGCTCCCCCGGGACATCCAGTTTACGAGCAGTACTTC,CSAPPGHPVYEQYF
NA,TRBJ2-1,TRBV20-1,TRBD2,TGCAGTGCTCCATTGCGGGAGGCCCTCAACGCCTACAATGAGCAGTTCTTC,CSAPLREALNAYNEQFF
once,TRBJ2-3,TRBV28,NA,TGTGCCAGCAGTTTACAATACGGGAGTGGAGATACGCAGTATTTT,CASSLQYGSGDTQYF
few,TRBJ1-2,TRBV6-5,TRBD1,TGTGCCAGCAGTTACGGGACAGTCTATGGCTACACCTTC,CASSYGTVYGYTF
NA,TRBJ2-1,TRBV20-1,TRBD2,TGCAGTGCGCAGACTAGCCGGGCCTACAATGAGCAGTTCTTC,CSAQTSRAYNEQFF
NA,TRBJ2-1,TRBV20-1,NA,TGCAGTGCAACCACAGTCTGGAGCTCCTACAATGAGCAGTTCTTC,CSATTVWSSYNEQFF
NA,TRBJ1-2,TRBV20-1,TRBD1,TGCAGTGCTAGAGATCGCGGGACAGGGAACTATGGCTACACCTTC,CSARDRGTGNYGYTF
many,TRBJ2-7,TRBV7-3,NA,TGTGCCAGCAGCCTCTCGGGGGACTCTTATGAGCAGTACTTC,CASSLSGDSYEQYF
few,TRBJ1-5,TRBV2,TRBD1,TGTGCCAGCAGTCTTCCGGGACAGGGAAGCAATCAGCCCCAGCATTTT,CASSLPGQGSNQPQHF
once,TRBJ1-2,TRBV28,NA,TGTGCCAGCAGTAGGCCCAGCGCGGCAGGCCGCGGCTACACCTTC,CASSRPSAAGRGYTF
few,TRBJ2-7,TRBV3-1,NA,TGTGCCAGCAGCCAAGATCGGGGGAACAAGTGGTACGAGCAGTACTTC,CASSQDRGNKWYEQYF
few,TRBJ2-1,TRBV10-2,NA,TGCGCCAGCAGTGAGACCTACAATGAGCAGTTCTTC,CASSETYNEQFF
few,TRBJ2-7,TRBV20-1,NA,TGCAGTGCTGCGAGGGGCGGGGCCTACGAGCAGTACTTC,CSAARGGAYEQYF
NA,TRBJ2-3,TRBV7-8,TRBD2,TGTGCCAGCAGCCTCCTAACGGCGGGACTAGCGGGAGCAGATACGCAGTATTTT,CASSLLTAGLAGADTQYF
NA,TRBJ1-1,TRBV6-5,NA,TGTGCCAGCAGTTACGGGGGGTCCTCCCTGGGAGCTTTCTTT,CASSYGGSSLGAFF
few,TRBJ2-3,TRBV10-3,NA,TGTGCCATCAGCTCAGGGGAGCTTAGTTCAGATACGCAGTATTTT,CAISSGELSSDTQYF
many,TRBJ2-1,TRBV13,TRBD2,TGTGCCAGCAGCTCCATCCGGGGGGATAGCCACAATGAGCAGTTCTTC,CASSSIRGDSHNEQFF
NA,TRBJ1-5,TRBV6-5,NA,TGTGCCAGCAGTTACCCGACCGGGAATCAGCCCCAGCATTTT,CASSYPTGNQPQHF
NA,TRBJ1-2,TRBV12-3/TRBV12-4,NA,TGTGCCAGCAGTTTAACTAACTATGGCTACACCTTC,CASSLTNYGYTF
NA,TRBJ1-2,TRBV4-1,NA,TGCGCCAGCAGCCATGGAGGGAGTGACTATGGCTACACCTTC,CASSHGGSDYGYTF
NA,TRBJ2-6,TRBV5-1,NA,TGCGCCAGCAGTCTATTACAGGATTTAGGGGCCAACGTCCTGACTTTC,CASSLLQDLGANVLTF
NA,TRBJ2-6,TRBV12-3/TRBV12-4,TRBD2,TGTGCCAGCAGTCCCCGAGGCGGGAGCTCTGGGGCCAACGTCCTGACTTTC,CASSPRGGSSGANVLTF
few,TRBJ2-5,TRBV20-1,TRBD2,TGCAGTGCCTCAACTAGCGGGAGTGGATGGGGGCAAGAGACCCAGTACTTC,CSASTSGSGWGQETQYF
few,TRBJ2-7,TRBV28,TRBD2,TGTGCCAGCAGTTTAACAGGGGGACTAGCGGGATGGTCCTACGAGCAGTACTTC,CASSLTGGLAGWSYEQYF
NA,TRBJ2-5,TRBV5-1,NA,TGCGCCAGCAGCGATCCCGAGTTGCAAGAGACCCAGTACTTC,CASSDPELQETQYF
NA,TRBJ2-4,TRBV20-1,TRBD1,TGCAGTGCTAGATCGACAGGGCGTTTTGCGAACATTCAGTACTTC,CSARSTGRFANIQYF
NA,TRBJ2-3,TRBV4-2,NA,TGTGCCAGCAGCCAACCAGGCAGCGGGCACACAGATACGCAGTATTTT,CASSQPGSGHTDTQYF
many,TRBJ1-2,TRBV29-1,NA,TGCAGCGTTGCTTCGGGCTATGGCTACACCTTC,CSVASGYGYTF
NA,TRBJ1-2,TRBV7-2,NA,TGTGCCAGCAGCTTACCTACGAACTATGGCTACACCTTC,CASSLPTNYGYTF
NA,TRBJ2-7,TRBV18,NA,TGTGCCAGCTCACCTCTACCACACTCGGGCGGCTACGAGCAGTACTTC,CASSPLPHSGGYEQYF
few,TRBJ2-5,TRBV10-3,TRBD2,TGTGCCATCAGTGAAGGGCTAGCGGGGAAAGAGACCCAGTACTTC,CAISEGLAGKETQYF
NA,TRBJ2-3,TRBV6-6,NA,TGTGCCAGCAGTTACGTGCAGGGCCTTGACACAGATACGCAGTATTTT,CASSYVQGLDTDTQYF
NA,TRBJ2-2,TRBV29-1,TRBD1,TGCAGCGTTGCCGAGGGGGCAGGTACCGGGGAGCTGTTTTTT,CSVAEGAGTGELFF
few,TRBJ2-7,TRBV15,NA,TGTGCCACCAGCAGAGGAAGGCAGGGTCCCTACGAGCAGTACTTC,CATSRGRQGPYEQYF
NA,TRBJ1-1,TRBV9,NA,TGTGCCAGCAGCGTCGGGAACTTACAGGGCCGGAACACTGAAGCTTTCTTT,CASSVGNLQGRNTEAFF
few,TRBJ2-1,TRBV7-9,NA,TGTGCCAGCAGCTTAGTTGCTGAGCAGTTCTTC,CASSLVAEQFF
NA,TRBJ2-1,TRBV12-3/TRBV12-4,NA,TGCGCCAGCAGTCTGCGGGCAGGGGGCGCGGGAGATGAGCAGTTCTTC,CASSLRAGGAGDEQFF